This TCR beta chain was sequenced for a study of cytomegalovirus exposure and HLA in healthy donors (dated by TCRdb to about 2017). Regarding the complete study: An earlier analysis of a few hundred of the donors reported 250 to 350 Gb of sequence data and around 100 million unique TCR beta sequences obtained from 180 million or so T cells. To predict cytomegalovirus infection status, the study combined high-throughput TCR immunosequencing, statistical association of individual TCRs with disease status, and machine learning. Every discovery cohort repertoire had been produced on one sequencing platform. Among the approximately 400 genotyped donors, around 81% belonged to the genetic ancestry cluster associated with self-reported Caucasian donors. A later genetic analysis took genome-wide SNP genotypes for about three fifths of the 666 donors and used that subset as a discovery cohort. An earlier analysis of several hundred of the donors applied high-throughput TCR beta sequencing to assess whether each TCR beta V gene segment acted as functional or pseudogenic. Alongside the repertoire data, information on donor age, sex, ethnicity and CMV serostatus was compiled. Among 398 genotyped donors of the cohort, an average of roughly 230,000 unique TCR beta nucleotide sequences was sequenced per donor, of which 15% to 20% were non-productive. In the later analysis, no new phenotypic data were used to find candidate immune exposures; instead, reliance was placed on TCR beta sequences and their occurrence across donors. The number of typed donors differed by locus: about 629-630 for A, B, C, DRB1 and DQB1; 522 for DQA1; approximately 600 for DPA1; and 450 to 480 for DPB1. The study was designed to test whether signatures of past pathogen exposure could be identified by cataloging public T cell receptors. The T cell repertoires of 700 or so subjects were profiled by immunosequencing and related to cytomegalovirus serostatus. Both class I and class II loci were covered by HLA typing, at four-digit resolution. An early release covering roughly 580 HLA-typed donors comprised about 290 gigabases of sequencing data and 85 million to 100 million unique TCR sequences. A later analysis re-analyzed previously published TCR beta repertoires from about 730 donors and added high-resolution HLA genotyping to study TCR occurrence patterns. Four to six DR-DQ haplotypes were handled as single units for association and clustering, since linkage in the cohort was strong. Along with the roughly 670-subject first cohort, a separate validation cohort of over 90 different subjects was used.

On this clone itself: Its antigen remains unidentified. The sample holds no much larger clone one base away, and base qualities are not on file.

V loses 8 bases, J loses 0 bases, and the germline ends lie 10 bases apart. The CDR3 runs 14 residues from the cysteine to the phenylalanine. Here the CDR3 DNA is all that survives: 42 bases in frame from base 1. CDR1 and CDR2 (MNHEY, SVGAGI) derive from the germline V gene. Paper-wide results and their limitations: In the study, about 150 TCR beta chains were listed as associated with cytomegalovirus. Because the 87-base-pair reads could not distinguish some IMGT-functional V segments, including TRBV6-2 and TRBV6-3, those segments were excluded. An earlier analysis of 587 of the donors showed that most TCR beta V segments appeared in productive rearrangements either about 87% or about 30% of the time, which broadly matched IMGT annotations. This cohort had only TCR beta chains sequenced, and the lack of alpha or paired-chain data limited which features could be detected. According to a later analysis, TCR association rates differed among HLA loci, with DRB1 alleles showing the most associated TCRs and HLA-C alleles showing the fewest. An association between a missense DCLRE1C variant and V-gene and J-gene trimming of TCR beta chains was found in a later genetic analysis and replicated in an independent cohort. Linkage disequilibrium might explain the correlated functional status among segregating V segments, but an unknown experimental factor could not be excluded. Approximately 18 rarely observed V segments, including chromosome 9 orphons, were excluded from the earlier analysis of about 610 of the donors because counts were too low. In a later analysis, several top co-occurrence clusters were reported to appear linked to parvovirus B19, influenza, CMV and Epstein-Barr virus. A further reported finding was that TCR beta sequences accurately predicted the HLA-A and HLA-B alleles for most subjects in the first cohort. Because HLA typing was unavailable for some donors at each locus, only the typed subset was used in association tests. The sequencing pipeline was judged likely to have produced a cluster of highly shared sequence variants as a technical artifact. In a later analysis, 15,000 to 20,000 TCR beta sequences were associated with specific HLA alleles at a false discovery rate of 0.05. Most TCR sequences were observed very rarely across donors, whereas some public TCRs were present in many individuals. In a later genetic analysis, fewer N-insertions in productive TCRs were reported among donors in an Asian-associated ancestry cluster than the approximately 710-donor mean. A later analysis found that most CMV-associated TCR beta chains appeared HLA-restricted, with HLA associations seemingly driven largely by CMV exposure. For the cohort, immune exposure information was limited to CMV serostatus. The classifier was reported to diagnose cytomegalovirus status with high specificity and sensitivity in both the original cohort and the validation cohort. Compared with equally common non-associated chains, HLA-associated TCR beta chains in a later analysis were more clonally expanded and had lower generation probabilities. When HLA alleles, especially DR and DQ, strongly co-occurred, attributing TCR associations to individual alleles was difficult. The authors suggested that the approach could potentially be generalized to other disease states and immunological phenotypes. Presence/absence analyses assumed roughly uniform sequencing depth across donors, an assumption that may not hold. In vitro tests confirmed that a few of the cytomegalovirus-associated TCR beta chains recognize cytomegalovirus antigens.

The cohort consisted of fewer than 700 healthy bone marrow donors. All cohort members were sampled while nominally healthy, although unrecorded immune exposures were likely present. The donor tested CMV seropositive and was one of the 289 seropositive cohort members. A peripheral blood sample was provided by each donor, and peripheral blood mononuclear cells were used for TCR beta sequencing. The Qiagen DNeasy Blood Extraction Kit was used to extract genomic DNA from the blood cell samples. Library prep was done by the immunoSEQ multiplex PCR assay. For the multiplex PCR, a mixture combining 60 forward primers for TCR Vbeta segments and 13 reverse primers for TCR Jbeta segments was used. The CDR3 region of rearranged TCR beta genes was amplified from genomic DNA with a multiplex PCR assay. The Illumina HiSeq System was used to sequence the amplified TCR beta libraries as 87-base-pair reads. Per the original workflow: In a later analysis, tens of millions of unique TCR beta chains were counted across the approximately 640 repertoires, and around 11 million of these chains were shared by at least two donors. To remove PCR and sequencing errors, raw reads were error-corrected and collapsed into unique sequences using a nearest-neighbor algorithm that merged closely related sequences. Alignment of CDR3 sequences to IMGT reference sequences was used to assign V, D and J gene segments. For a sequence to be retained, at least a six-nucleotide match to both a V gene segment and a J gene segment was required. A rearrangement was called productive if the CDR3 had no stop codons and remained in frame with V and J, and every other rearrangement was called non-productive. Following IMGT convention, CDR3 was defined as the stretch from the second conserved V-encoded cysteine up to the conserved J-encoded phenylalanine. The earlier analysis of 500 to 650 of the donors excluded any sequence lacking an unambiguous match to a single V gene segment. In an earlier analysis of a few hundred of the donors, V segments were called functional above 56.7% productive rearrangements and were called segregating when the between-donor standard deviation exceeded 5%. A statistical classification framework was built for diagnosing cytomegalovirus status from the catalog of TCR beta chain sequences. In a later analysis, TCR nucleotide sequences were compared against IMGT/GENE-DB human TR gene sequences so that V and J genes could be assigned. In a later analysis, CDR3 sequences and most-parsimonious VDJ recombination scenarios were assigned using the TCRdist pipeline. In a later analysis, every TCR beta chain was defined by the combination of its CDR3 amino acid sequence and its V-gene family, and reads without a unique V-gene family were dropped. As a way to deal with suspected cross-contamination and a sequencing artifact, a later analysis dropped hundreds of nucleotide sequences that were highly shared and had low generation probability. For each public chain, a later analysis derived a clonal expansion index from normalized ranks of inferred template counts within each repertoire. In a later analysis, generation probabilities were computed with a VDJ recombination model fitted to out-of-frame rearrangements, and the resulting probabilities were checked against IGoR. In a later analysis, hypergeometric tests were used to score TCR-TCR, TCR-HLA and TCR-CMV co-occurrence, with a repertoire-size bias correction applied to TCR pairs. To estimate false discovery rates, a later analysis permuted the HLA or CMV assignments 20 times. In a later analysis, co-occurring TCRs were grouped with DBSCAN, and TCRdist sequence similarity was added when clustering was performed within HLA-allele-positive subsets. Co-occurrence clustering excluded repertoires with fewer than 30,000 or more than 120,000 public chains, plus five with anomalous nucleotide sharing. Drawn from immuneACCESS, this table holds only the in-frame rearrangements with V and J called that TCRdb kept. Clones are partly lost; checked studies trace under half to an unresolved V gene and leave the rest unexplained. V, J and clone size were drawn from that table, and D and trimming were deduced from the DNA. The sample yields 140,000 or so clones; 78% were counted once. The leading ten clones occupy 2.4% of the sample.

The chain employs TRBV6-5 and TRBJ2-2, with TRBD2 tentatively as D gene (5 bases match). The sample was PBMCs. The clonotype comes from a woman in her late teens or twenties in good health and CMV-seropositive. The CDR3: CASGPGTNTGELFF. The bases read TGTGCCAGCGGACCGGGGACGAACACCGGGGAGCTGTTTTTT.